Listed here are 22 T cell receptor beta chains from one sample, sequenced in a study of cytomegalovirus exposure and HLA in healthy donors. The PCR contained 60 Vbeta and 13 Jbeta primers. The data were produced by immunoSEQ multiplex PCR, yet TCRdb's version contains in-frame clones alone and is incomplete. The sample data list more than 50,000 clones. Sample: PBMCs. The receptors derive from a man aged 18 to 30 in good health and CMV-seropositive.

V gene TRBV7-3 combines with J gene TRBJ2-1; 13 nucleotides agree with TRBD2. The germline V gene has CDR1 SGHTA and CDR2 FQGTGA. This CDR3 spans 15 amino acids. Losses at the gene ends were 4 bases for V and 8 bases for J; bases not matched to a gene: 5. The DNA for the CDR3 is TGTGCCAGCAGCTCACTAGCGGGAGGGAGGGATGAGCAGTTCTTC. Amino acid sequence: CASSSLAGGRDEQFF.

The V gene is TRBV7-9, the J gene TRBJ2-5; 7 bases map to TRBD2. Germline CDR1 and CDR2: SEHNR and FQNEAQ (reference sequence). Unmatched junction bases numbered 10, after V lost 1 base and J lost 11 bases. CDR3 length: 14 amino acids. The DNA of the CDR3 is TGTGCCAGCAGCTTAGATGGGAGGGCCGGGGAGCAGTACTTC. It yields the protein CASSLDGRAGEQYF.

The chain has TRBV30 and TRBJ1-6; weak D call: TRBD1 (5 bases). Germline CDR1 is GTSNPN and CDR2 is SVGIG (reference sequence). The V gene lost 3 bases and the J gene lost 17 bases, with 23 bases spanning the gap. This CDR3 spans 14 amino acids. The CDR3 spells CAWSLGQGRVSIHF. The CDR3 coding sequence is TGTGCCTGGAGCCTGGGGCAGGGTAGAGTGAGTATCCACTTT.

The chain couples TRBV27 to TRBJ2-6; possible D gene TRBD1, 5 bases. The V end lost 2 bases, the J end lost 5 bases, and 16 bases lay between the germline ends. From germline, CDR1 is MNHEY and CDR2 SMNVEV (reference sequence). CDR3 length: 17 residues. The chain's CDR3 is CASSLTTGPGWANVLTF. CDR3 DNA sequence: TGTGCCAGCAGTTTAACCACAGGACCTGGGTGGGCCAACGTCCTGACTTTC.

Written as DNA, the CDR3 is TGTGCCAGCCAAAAGAGACAGTTCCGTAGCTCCTACAATGAGCAGTTCTTC. Protein product: CASQKRQFRSSYNEQFF. This chain connects TRBV27 to TRBJ2-1; a possible D gene is TRBD1 (5 bases). The CDR3 is 17 amino acids. V lost 8 bases and J lost 0, with 20 bases in between. Per germline, CDR1 MNHEY and CDR2 SMNVEV (reference sequence).

The genes are TRBV6-5 and TRBJ2-5; D is perhaps TRBD1 (5 bases). The end of the DNA aligns better with TRBJ2-7, so the J call may be wrong. The CDR3 has 14 amino acids. Germline loops: CDR1 MNHEY, CDR2 SVGAGI. Here the CDR3 reads CASSYGAEVYEQYF. CDR3 DNA sequence: TGTGCCAGCAGTTACGGGGCAGAGGTCTACGAGCAGTACTTC.

The genes are TRBV2 and TRBJ1-1; D perhaps matches TRBD1 (5 bases). Trimming pared 4 bases from V and 1 base from J, leaving 7 bases between. The length of the CDR3 is 13 residues. Germline CDR1 is SNHLY and CDR2 is FYNNEI. CDR3 loop: CASSGDWNTEAFF. CDR3 nucleotide sequence: TGTGCCAGCAGTGGGGACTGGAACACTGAAGCTTTCTTT.

The chain couples TRBV30 to TRBJ2-2; D gene ambiguous. Looked up from germline, CDR1 is GTSNPN and CDR2 is SVGIG (reference sequence). Trimming took off 0 bases at V and 3 bases at J, with 11 bases between the two ends. The CDR3 runs 15 residues. The CDR3 nucleotides are TGTGCCTGGAGTGTACCGTCCCGGGACACCGGGGAGCTGTTTTTT. The encoded protein is CAWSVPSRDTGELFF.

This chain uses TRBV5-1 with TRBJ2-3, with 13 bases lining up with TRBD2. CDR1 and CDR2 (germline): SGHRS, YFSETQ. The CDR3 is made up of 17 amino acids. The J segment lost 7 bases and the V segment lost 3 bases, leaving 11 bases of the junction unmatched. CDR3 nucleotides: TGCGCCAGCAGCTACAATGGACTAGCGGGAGCCCATAATACGCAGTATTTT. Amino acids: CASSYNGLAGAHNTQYF. Supplemented by reference TRBV5-1 and TRBJ2-3, the full variable domain reads KAGVTQTPRYLIKTRGQQVTLSCSPISGHRSVSWYQQTPGQGLQFLFEYFSETQRNKGNFPGRFSGRQFSNSRSEMNVSTLELGDSALYLCASSYNGLAGAHNTQYFGPGTRLTVL.

The rearrangement links TRBV27 to TRBJ1-5; D not certain. Germline CDR1 reads MNHEY; CDR2 reads SMNVEV (reference sequence). Trimming pared 3 bases from V and 6 bases from J, leaving 6 bases between. CDR3 length equals 12 residues. Written as DNA, the CDR3 is TGTGCCAGCAGTTTTGAGGGTCAGCCCCAGCATTTT. Translation: CASSFEGQPQHF.

This chain connects TRBV11-3 to TRBJ1-1; unclear D gene. The V gene's germline CDR1 is SGHNT and CDR2 YENEEA. Trimming cost V 2 bases and J 8 bases, with 6 bases left between them. There are 11 residues in the CDR3. CDR3 in DNA: TGTGCCAGCAGCTTAACGGGGGAAGCTTTCTTT. Translating it yields CASSLTGEAFF. The whole variable domain, filled in from reference TRBV11-3 and TRBJ1-1, reads EAGVVQSPRYKIIEKKQPVAFWCNPISGHNTLYWYLQNLGQGPELLIRYENEEAVDDSQLPKDRFSAERLKGVDSTLKIQPAELGDSAVYLCASSLTGEAFFGQGTRLTVV.

The chain recombines TRBV19 with TRBJ1-3, with 10 bases that match TRBD1. Germline-derived CDR1 and CDR2 are LNHDA and SQIVND (reference sequence). The trim removed 5 bases at V and 2 bases at J, leaving 9 bases unmatched. This CDR3 comprises 17 residues. Here the CDR3 reads CASSYRDRGSPGNTIYF. In DNA form, the CDR3 reads TGTGCCAGTAGTTACCGGGACAGGGGATCCCCTGGAAACACCATATATTTT.

The V gene is TRBV14, the J gene TRBJ2-1; perhaps TRBD2 as D (6 bases). Germline lookup yields CDR1 SGHDN and CDR2 FVKESK. The CDR3 runs 14 residues. Trimming cost V 1 base and J 8 bases, with 12 bases left between them. CDR3 amino acids: CASSQGSTGDEQFF. The CDR3 DNA reads TGTGCCAGCAGCCAAGGCTCTACGGGGGATGAGCAGTTCTTC.

The chain links TRBV7-3 to TRBJ2-7; TRBD2 matches at 8 bases. CDR1 is SGHTA, CDR2 FQGTGA, per germline. CDR3 size: 15 residues. The ends lost 1 base at V and 7 bases at J; junction bases unmatched: 9. In DNA, the CDR3 is TGTGCCAGCAGCTTAAGCCCGGGAGGGCCGAGGGAGCAGTACTTC. Amino acids: CASSLSPGGPREQYF.

The V gene is TRBV6-5, the J gene TRBJ2-7; TRBD1 might be the D (5 bases). Trimming shortened V by 6 bases and J by 7 bases, and 19 bases separated the two germline ends. The CDR3 runs 14 residues. From germline, CDR1 is MNHEY and CDR2 SVGAGI. CDR3 sequence reads: CASRSLSPGPEQYF. CDR3 nucleotides: TGTGCCAGCAGATCTCTTTCGCCAGGGCCTGAGCAGTACTTC.

The chain recombines TRBV5-5 with TRBJ2-1; 7 positions agree with TRBD2. J gave up 10 bases and V 4 bases, and 8 bases lay outside the gene matches. Per germline, CDR1 SGHKS and CDR2 YYEKEE (reference sequence). This CDR3 spans 13 amino acids. For the CDR3, the DNA is TGTGCCAGCAGCCGGGGGGAGGGAGGGGAGCAGTTCTTC. It is translated as CASSRGEGGEQFF.

This rearrangement joins TRBV6-6 to TRBJ1-1, with 7 bases lining up with TRBD1. CDR3 length equals 12 residues. Germline CDR1 and CDR2: MNHNY and SVGAGI (reference sequence). Germline trimming cut 6 bases from V and 7 bases from J; bases unmatched to any gene: 5. This chain's CDR3 is CASRDRRFEAFF. The DNA for the CDR3 is TGTGCCAGCAGGGACAGGCGATTTGAAGCTTTCTTT.

The chain joins TRBV6-6 to TRBJ2-3; D call uncertain. Trimming stripped 2 bases from V and 7 bases from J, with 4 bases between. The CDR3 length is 11 residues. In germline, CDR1 is MNHNY, CDR2 SVGAGI (reference sequence). The CDR3 coding sequence is TGTGCCAGCAGTTACCTTAATACGCAGTATTTT. Translation: CASSYLNTQYF.

J is TRBJ2-3 and V is TRBV28, with D perhaps matching TRBD2 (5 bases). V lost 7 bases and J 1 base, leaving 18 bases between the germline ends. There are 16 residues in the CDR3. Germline V gene lookup returns CDR1 MDHEN and CDR2 SYDVKM. The chain's CDR3 is CASTPGGGTGTDTQYF. The CDR3 DNA follows: TGTGCCAGCACCCCGGGTGGAGGTACTGGCACAGATACGCAGTATTTT.

V and J are TRBV27 and TRBJ2-7; D possibly corresponds to TRBD1 (6 bases). The ends were cut back, 6 bases at V and 0 bases at J, with 12 bases in the middle. From germline, CDR1 is MNHEY and CDR2 SMNVEV (reference sequence). This CDR3 is built from 14 residues. The CDR3 reads CASRLQGSSYEQYF. CDR3 nucleotide sequence: TGTGCCAGCAGATTACAGGGAAGCTCCTACGAGCAGTACTTC.

The rearrangement joins TRBV5-6 to TRBJ2-3; no clear D gene. Germline CDR1 and CDR2: SGHDT and YYEEEE. The CDR3 loop spans 15 amino acids. V lost 0 bases and J 0 bases, leaving 8 bases between the germline ends. CDR3 in DNA: TGTGCCAGCAGCTTGGCCGGAGCCAGCACAGATACGCAGTATTTT. Its translation: CASSLAGASTDTQYF.

To note about this clone: Additional DNA sequences in this sample encode the identical CDR3. The CDR3 sequence: CASSLGGDQPQHF. As DNA, the CDR3 is TGTGCCAGCAGCTTGGGGGGGGACCAGCCCCAGCATTTT. The rearrangement uses TRBV5-4 and TRBJ1-5; D is possibly TRBD1 (5 bases). V shed 0 bases and J shed 7 bases, with 8 bases lying between them. The CDR3 extends over 13 amino acids. Germline loops: CDR1 SGHNT, CDR2 YYREEE (reference sequence).